Described below is a single T cell receptor beta chain sequence and its context. This clone has a single count. Which antigen it targets is not known. No much larger clone exists at a distance of one base, and base qualities are not known. This entry comes from a study of shared clonotypes between healthy human individuals (dated by TCRdb to about 2020). A note on the overall study: A few men and a couple of women, aged 18 to 49 years, made up the cohort. For each donor, three plates each were used for CD4 naive and CD4 memory, two plates were used for CD8 naive, and one plate was used for CD8 memory. To estimate repertoire size and how much clonotypes are shared between individuals, the study performed deep sequencing of blood TCR repertoires from about five healthy adults. To increase sequencing depth and limit assay-specific biases, different laboratories used diverse techniques to prepare libraries and sequence TCR repertoires. Leukapheresis yielded between about 0.9 and 9 billion PBMCs per donor. Results and caveats for the whole study, not just this receptor: Clonotypes shared by all four sorted-subset donors showed higher generation probabilities than non-shared clonotypes. Sampling was restricted to blood, and TCR repertoires in tissue are likely to differ from TCR repertoires in blood. Larger estimated clonotype richness was generally found for naive subsets than for memory subsets. Based on pairwise subsampling, the degree of clonotype sharing among donors was expected to be affected by sequencing depth. The small number of donors limited the genetic and exposure-history diversity represented. When four donors were compared, the shared fraction of clonotypes was roughly 5% for naive CD4, over 3% for naive CD8, roughly 2.5% for memory CD4, and roughly 0.4% for memory CD8. Incomplete sequencing was indicated by rarefaction of sorted-subset datasets, despite the large sequencing depth.

Using the deep immunoSEQ assay, multiplex PCR amplified TCR CDR3 regions from genomic DNA. Extracted genomic DNA from each cell subset was distributed evenly across all wells of several immunoSEQ 96-well plates, and each plate was treated as a replicate. For sorted subsets, 200 to 250 ng of genomic DNA, equivalent to some 30,000 T cell genomes, went into each replicate PCR. The purified libraries were quantified using a Qubit 3.0 fluorometer, sized with a Bioanalyzer 2100, and then quantified again using the KAPA Library Quantification kit. A separate single-read 150-cycle Illumina NextSeq 550 flow cell was used to sequence each immunoSEQ 96-well plate. The authors' analysis ran thus. The immunoSEQ output contained only junctional sequences without quality scores, so filtering could not match that applied to full-length reads. To assign V/J genes and CDR3, sequences were annotated against IMGT germline references using PyIR, a Python wrapper for IgBLAST v1.9. Reads were filtered out if the reads had weak V/J assignments (E-value above 1e-6), no CDR3, stop codons, out-of-frame junctions, or ambiguous translated residues. V3J clonotypes were defined by identical inferred V gene, J gene, and CDR3 amino acid sequence. The percentage overlap between two repertoires was calculated by dividing the number of shared unique clonotypes by the size of the smaller repertoire. Three approaches were used to assess repertoire richness: RTK rarefaction, the Chao1 estimator, and Recon v2.1 estimates of unobserved clonotypes. Generation probabilities for all TCRbeta clonotypes obtained by the gDNA method from a handful of donors were computed using OLGA. The table comes from immuneACCESS by way of TCRdb, which keeps in-frame sequences with V and J called. Part of the clones is missing from these tables; in studies checked, under half for an unresolved V gene and the rest for unknown reasons. The DNA was the basis for D and trimming; V, J and clone size are from that table. For this sample the table gives more than 2 million clones, of which over 85% were detected only once. The ten largest clones represent roughly 0.13% of the sample.

The donors were healthy, HIV-negative adults with no recently reported acute infections or vaccinations. Every donor was a Caucasian adult living in Nashville, Tennessee, USA. Magnetic negative selection was used to enrich CD4+ T cells, after which naive cells were positively selected on CD45RA and the negative fraction became the memory subset. Blood was collected by leukapheresis, and PBMCs were isolated by Ficoll-Histopaque density gradient centrifugation and then cryopreserved in liquid nitrogen vapor phase. Analytical flow cytometry was used to check the purity and quantity of each magnetically sorted T cell population. From each sorted fraction, genomic DNA was isolated and quantified by UV absorbance on a Nanodrop 2000c. From the cysteine up to the phenylalanine, the CDR3 has a length of 16 residues. The CDR3 DNA has 48 bases and is translated from base 1. For this chain, trimming is 0 bases at the V end and 5 bases at the J end, and the number of junction bases without a gene match is 8. CDR1 is given as MNHNY and CDR2 as SVGAGI, both from the germline V gene (reference sequence).

The sequence derives from a man aged 18 to 30 in good health. The chain uses TRBV6-6 and TRBJ2-7; the junction holds 9 bases that match TRBD2. Sequencing was carried out using naive CD4+ T cells sorted from blood. The sample's cell subset or site label, in plain terms: CD45RA+ positively selected. The DNA sequence is given as TGTGCCAGCAGTTACTCGTTGAGTAGCGGGAGAGACGAGCAGTACTTC. Its coded protein is CASSYSLSSGRDEQYF.